The present T cell receptor beta chain was sequenced within a study of T-cell memory formation after mild COVID-19. Study details: TCR clustering was largely donor specific. Study results and caveats: The CD4+ clones that contracted clustered mainly within CM and EM, and the CD8+ clones concentrated in EMRA.

Per germline, CDR1 MRHNA and CDR2 SNTAGT. This CDR3 is 16 amino acids long. V was clipped by 3 bases and J by 1 base, with 15 bases between them. TCRdb reprocessed the 5' RACE reads via MiXCR and lists one record per CDR3 protein. The table has about 610,000 distinct CDR3 sequences, around a sixth seen once. As concerns this clonotype: No antigen is known for it.

This receptor was obtained from an adult woman who had mild COVID-19 (a few samples of this study predate the infection). Cell type and time point are not known. Sequencing was performed on PBMCs or a T cell subset sorted from them (not recorded which). V usage is TRBV6-4 and J usage is TRBJ1-1; D remains ambiguous. The CDR3 protein is CASSEGMGQPNTEAFF. The CDR3 coding sequence is TGTGCCAGCAGTGAAGGAATGGGCCAGCCGAACACTGAAGCTTTCTTT.